Sequencing of this TCR beta chain was carried out in a study of identical twins. In TCRdb, the 5' RACE reads were re-called with MiXCR into one record per CDR3 protein. The sample yields about 1.7 million distinct CDR3 sequences, about 32% seen once. The CDR3 has 15 residues. V gave up 5 bases and J gave up 4 bases; unmatched junction bases: 5. CDR1 SEHNR and CDR2 FQNEAQ come from the germline V gene (reference sequence). This rearrangement joins TRBV7-9 to TRBJ1-4; TRBD1 matches 9 bases. Sequencing used cord blood. The sequence derives from a newborn girl in good health. The CDR3, as DNA: TGTGCCAGCAGCCGGACAGGGGCTGATAATGAAAAACTGTTTTTT. As protein: CASSRTGADNEKLFF.